The next 18 T cell receptor beta chains were all read from a single sample in a study of neoadjuvant nivolumab and ipilimumab in lung cancer. Method: immunoSEQ multiplex PCR; TCRdb's copy keeps in-frame clones and lacks some. The sample has 15,000 to 20,000 clones, over 70% seen once; the top ten hold approximately 9%. The sequenced sample was tumor tissue, obtained after neoadjuvant nivolumab, alone or with ipilimumab, at or shortly before surgery. The receptors here all came from an adult with non-small cell lung cancer.

This chain links TRBV30 with TRBJ2-1; D uncertain. Germline CDR1 GTSNPN, CDR2 SVGIG (reference sequence). The CDR3 is 13 amino acids. Deletions cut 0 bases from V and 4 bases from J, with 7 bases between. The CDR3 region is CAWSVGRYNEQFF. The CDR3 region has the DNA TGTGCCTGGAGTGTAGGTCGGTACAATGAGCAGTTCTTC.

This chain connects TRBV11-2 to TRBJ1-6, with D uncertain. CDR3 length equals 16 residues. Trimming removed 5 bases from V and 0 bases from J, with 11 bases in between. The germline V gene encodes CDR1 SGHAT and CDR2 FQNNGV. CDR3 sequence (DNA): TGTGCCAGCAGCCCGGACGGAAGCTCCTATAATTCACCCCTCCACTTT. It encodes CASSPDGSSYNSPLHF.

The chain couples TRBV5-1 to TRBJ2-5; D is possibly TRBD1 (5 bases). The CDR3 is 12 residues long. CDR1 and CDR2 (germline): SGHRS, YFSETQ. V lost 5 bases, J lost 5 bases, and 10 bases lay in between. CDR3 loop: CASSYGAETQYF. For the CDR3, the DNA is TGCGCCAGCAGTTATGGGGCGGAGACCCAGTACTTC.

This clone was detected only a few times. V gene TRBV5-1 combines with J gene TRBJ1-2, with 8 positions matching TRBD1. The CDR3 has 14 residues. J gave up 4 bases and V 4 bases, and 6 bases lay outside the gene matches. From germline, CDR1 is SGHRS and CDR2 YFSETQ. CDR3 sequence reads: CASSNGQGPYGYTF. The CDR3 DNA sequence: TGCGCCAGCAGCAATGGACAGGGACCCTATGGCTACACCTTC.

In its sample, this clone is medium-sized (0.01 to 0.1%). The chain couples TRBV2 to TRBJ2-5; possibly TRBD1 for D (5 bases). Trimming pared 5 bases from V and 2 bases from J, leaving 21 bases between. This CDR3 has 17 residues. CDR1 is SNHLY, CDR2 FYNNEI, per germline. The CDR3 reads CASSHDSRRPRQETQYF. CDR3 bases: TGTGCCAGCAGTCACGACAGCCGAAGACCGCGTCAAGAGACCCAGTACTTC.

This clone is a singleton in its sample. This chain connects TRBV7-2 to TRBJ1-1, with D perhaps matching TRBD1 (5 bases). CDR1 and CDR2 from the germline V gene are SGHTA and FQGNSA. This CDR3 has 13 amino acids. The V and J ends lost 0 bases and 10 bases respectively, with 12 bases between them. The CDR3 region has the DNA TGTGCCAGCAGCTTAGCTCTTGCGAGGGGAGCTTTCTTT. Its protein is CASSLALARGAFF.

The CDR3, as DNA: TGCAGTGCTTCCGGCGGGACCCAGCAGTTCTTC. Its translation: CSASGGTQQFF. This chain uses TRBV20-1 with TRBJ2-1, with D possibly TRBD2 on 6 matching bases. V gave up 5 bases and J gave up 11 bases, with 13 bases separating them. CDR3 length: 11 amino acids. CDR1 is DFQATT and CDR2 is SNEGSKA in the germline V gene (reference sequence).

The chain combines TRBV6-6 with TRBJ1-1, with D unclear. Looked up from germline, CDR1 is MNHNY and CDR2 is SVGAGI (reference sequence). Deletions cut 5 bases from V and 4 bases from J, with 11 bases between. This CDR3 spans 13 amino acids. This chain's CDR3 is CASSPQGTTEAFF. CDR3 bases: TGTGCCAGCAGTCCTCAAGGAACCACTGAAGCTTTCTTT.

The chain combines TRBV5-5 with TRBJ2-5; 9 nucleotides align to TRBD2. V shed 4 bases and J 2 bases; nucleotides not matched to a gene: 12. Germline V gene data show CDR1 as SGHKS and CDR2 as YYEKEE (reference sequence). This CDR3 is built from 17 residues. For the CDR3, the DNA is TGTGCCAGCAGCCCCAGGGGGGCGGGGGGGAGGCAAGAGACCCAGTACTTC. It yields the protein CASSPRGAGGRQETQYF.

Here the CDR3 DNA reads TGTGCCAGCAGCTTGGGGGTAGGGGGACAGAGAGCCGGGGAGCTGTTTTTT. It is translated as CASSLGVGGQRAGELFF. J is TRBJ2-2 and V is TRBV5-4; 7 bases are a match to TRBD1. Germline loops: CDR1 SGHNT, CDR2 YYREEE (reference sequence). V lost 0 bases to trimming and J lost 6 bases; unmatched junction nucleotides: 11. The CDR3 is 17 amino acids.

This chain joins TRBV6-6 and TRBJ1-1; D is ambiguous. The CDR3 consists of 12 residues. V was pared by 6 bases and J by 3 bases, with 8 bases between. Germline loops: CDR1 MNHNY, CDR2 SVGAGI (reference sequence). CDR3 sequence (DNA): TGTGCCAGCAGAGCCGGGGACACTGAAGCTTTCTTT. Protein: CASRAGDTEAFF.

The chain carries TRBV7-8 and TRBJ1-6; weak D call: TRBD1 (6 bases). This CDR3 has 15 residues. Per germline, CDR1 SGHVS and CDR2 FQNEAQ. Trimming removed 4 bases at V and 7 bases at J, with 14 bases between. In DNA, the CDR3 is TGTGCCAGCAGCTCCGCCACCGGGGGCAATTCACCCCTCCACTTT. Translated, it gives CASSSATGGNSPLHF.

This rearrangement joins TRBV9 to TRBJ2-1, with 8 bases fitting TRBD2. The CDR3 is 14 amino acids. The V gene's germline CDR1 is SGDLS and CDR2 YYNGEE. Trimming cost V 4 bases and J 7 bases; bases outside gene matches: 7. The CDR3 DNA sequence: TGTGCCAGCAGCTCCCCGGGGGGGCGGAATGAGCAGTTCTTC. This encodes CASSSPGGRNEQFF.

The V gene is TRBV5-4, the J gene TRBJ2-4; TRBD1 matches 11 bases. The CDR3 consists of 16 residues. Germline-derived CDR1 and CDR2 are SGHNT and YYREEE (reference sequence). The junction had 5 bases not matched to a gene; V was cut back by 5 bases and J by 1 base. CDR3 protein: CASRPGQGAAKNIQYF. CDR3 DNA sequence: TGTGCCAGCAGACCTGGACAGGGGGCGGCCAAAAACATTCAGTACTTC.

The genes are TRBV7-9 and TRBJ1-1; weak D call: TRBD1 (5 bases). Germline V gene sequence: CDR1 SEHNR, CDR2 FQNEAQ (reference sequence). The germline V and J ends were trimmed by 1 base and 7 bases, with 10 bases remaining between them. The CDR3 contains 13 residues. The CDR3, as DNA: TGTGCCAGCAGCTTAGGCGGGGCAGTTGAAGCTTTCTTT. Protein: CASSLGGAVEAFF. Combining the CDR3 with reference TRBV7-9 and TRBJ1-1 gives the whole variable domain DTGVSQNPRHKITKRGQNVTFRCDPISEHNRLYWYRQTLGQGPEFLTYFQNEAQLEKSRLLSDRFSAERPKGSFSTLEIQRTEQGDSAMYLCASSLGGAVEAFFGQGTRLTVV.

This chain uses TRBV2 with TRBJ1-1; no clear D gene. The germline V and J ends were trimmed by 2 bases and 8 bases, with 6 bases remaining between them. This CDR3 has 11 residues. CDR1 is SNHLY and CDR2 is FYNNEI in the germline V gene. The CDR3 spells CASSEIGEAFF. CDR3 nucleotides: TGTGCCAGCAGTGAAATTGGGGAAGCTTTCTTT.

The CDR3 region has the DNA TGTGCCAGCAGTGAATTAGGCAGAACCCAGCCCCAGCATTTT. Translating it yields CASSELGRTQPQHF. The V gene is TRBV2, the J gene TRBJ1-5; D unclear. This CDR3 is built from 14 residues. With 2 bases removed from V and 7 bases from J, the gap between germline ends came to 12 bases. The germline V gene has CDR1 SNHLY and CDR2 FYNNEI.

V is TRBV20-1 and J is TRBJ1-1; the D is unclear. The CDR3 covers 11 residues. Deletions cut 3 bases from V and 4 bases from J, with 6 bases between. CDR1 is DFQATT, CDR2 SNEGSKA, per germline (reference sequence). The CDR3 DNA sequence: TGCAGTGCTAGGGGGAGCACTGAAGCTTTCTTT. It encodes CSARGSTEAFF.